This TCR beta chain is drawn from a study of T cell changes during pregnancy in multiple sclerosis (dated by TCRdb to about 2019). Describing the broader study: The study looked at changes in the T cell repertoire across pregnancy in women with multiple sclerosis.

Library preparation employed the immunoSEQ multiplex PCR assay. This is the immuneACCESS table as TCRdb keeps it, with only in-frame sequences that have V and J called. A part of the clones is gone; compared with another copy, unresolved V genes explain less than half, and the rest is unexplained. This sample has around 30,000 clones in its table, and roughly nine tenths of those were observed once. About 3.9% of the sample is in the top ten clones. Of note for this clone: The antigen it binds to is not known. Per-nucleotide qualities are absent, and no much larger clonotype sits a single base away.

V is cut back by 7 bases and J by 7 bases, with 13 bases in the junction unmatched. Counted from cysteine to phenylalanine, this CDR3 has 15 amino acids. The kept DNA is CDR3 alone, 45 bases in frame from the first base. Via the germline V gene, CDR1 is MNHEY and CDR2 SVGAGI. Recombination linked TRBV6-5 to TRBJ2-3; the central 8 bases match TRBD2. The sequences come from CD8+ T cells from peripheral blood mononuclear cells, collected in the second trimester of pregnancy. This TCR derives from a female donor with multiple sclerosis, enrolled in a pregnancy study. The sequence in DNA is TGTGCCAGCACCCCGGGGGGGTCCTCCTCGTATACGCAGTATTTT. This sequence encodes CASTPGGSSSYTQYF.